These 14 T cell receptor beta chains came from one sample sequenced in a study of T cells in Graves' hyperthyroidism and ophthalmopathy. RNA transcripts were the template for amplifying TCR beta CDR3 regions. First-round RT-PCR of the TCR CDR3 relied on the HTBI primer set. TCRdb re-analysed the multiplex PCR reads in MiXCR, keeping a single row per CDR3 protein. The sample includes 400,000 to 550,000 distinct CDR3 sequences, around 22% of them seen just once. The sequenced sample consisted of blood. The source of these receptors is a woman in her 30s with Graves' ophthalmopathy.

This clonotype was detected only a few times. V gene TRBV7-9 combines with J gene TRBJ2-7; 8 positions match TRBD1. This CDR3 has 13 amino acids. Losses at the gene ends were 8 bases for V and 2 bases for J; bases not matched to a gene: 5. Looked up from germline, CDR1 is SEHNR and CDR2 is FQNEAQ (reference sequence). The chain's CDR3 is CASGPRGPYEQYF. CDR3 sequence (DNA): TGTGCCAGCGGCCCCAGGGGGCCCTACGAGCAGTACTTC.

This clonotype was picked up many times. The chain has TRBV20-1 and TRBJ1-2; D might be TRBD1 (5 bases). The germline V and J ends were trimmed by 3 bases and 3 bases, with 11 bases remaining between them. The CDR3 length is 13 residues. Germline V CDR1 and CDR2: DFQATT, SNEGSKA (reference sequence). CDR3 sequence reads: CSASDTTDYGYTF. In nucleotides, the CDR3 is TGCAGTGCTAGCGACACGACAGACTATGGCTACACCTTC.

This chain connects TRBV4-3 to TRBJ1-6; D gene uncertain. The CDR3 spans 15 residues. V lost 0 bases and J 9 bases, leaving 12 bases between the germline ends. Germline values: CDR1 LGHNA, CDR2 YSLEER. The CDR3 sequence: CASSQDFFTPSPLHF. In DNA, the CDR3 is TGCGCCAGCAGCCAAGATTTTTTCACACCTTCACCCCTCCACTTT.

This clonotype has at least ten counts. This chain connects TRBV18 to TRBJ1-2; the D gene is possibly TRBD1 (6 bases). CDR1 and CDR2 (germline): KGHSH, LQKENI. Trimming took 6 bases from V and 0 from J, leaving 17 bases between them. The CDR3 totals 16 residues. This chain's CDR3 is CASSRRDRLANYGYTF. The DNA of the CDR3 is TGTGCCAGCTCGCGGCGTGACAGGTTAGCTAACTATGGCTACACCTTC.

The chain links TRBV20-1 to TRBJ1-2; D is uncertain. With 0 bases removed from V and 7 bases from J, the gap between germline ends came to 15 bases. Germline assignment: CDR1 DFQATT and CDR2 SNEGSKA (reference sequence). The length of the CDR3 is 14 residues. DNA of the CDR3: TGCAGTGCTAGAGACGACCGGGAATCGCCTGGCTACACCTTC. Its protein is CSARDDRESPGYTF.

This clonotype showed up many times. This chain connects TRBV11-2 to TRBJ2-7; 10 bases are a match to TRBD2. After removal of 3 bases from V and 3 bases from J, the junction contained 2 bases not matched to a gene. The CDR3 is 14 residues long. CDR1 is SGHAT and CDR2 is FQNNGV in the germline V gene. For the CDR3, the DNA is TGTGCCAGCAGCTTCCAGCGGGGGGGCTACGAGCAGTACTTC. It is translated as CASSFQRGGYEQYF.

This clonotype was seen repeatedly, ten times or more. This CDR3 is CASSYRTGGGETQYF. In DNA form, the CDR3 reads TGTGCCAGCAGTTACAGAACGGGGGGGGGAGAGACCCAGTACTTC. The V call is TRBV6-5, the J call TRBJ2-5; 8 bases match TRBD2. The CDR3 runs 15 residues. Germline trimming cut 2 bases from V and 4 bases from J; bases unmatched to any gene: 6. CDR1 is MNHEY and CDR2 is SVGAGI in the germline V gene.

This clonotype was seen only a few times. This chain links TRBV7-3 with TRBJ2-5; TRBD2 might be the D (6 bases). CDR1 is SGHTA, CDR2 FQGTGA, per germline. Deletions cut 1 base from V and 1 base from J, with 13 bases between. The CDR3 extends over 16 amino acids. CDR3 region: CASSLNSPGVQETQYF. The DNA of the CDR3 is TGTGCCAGCAGCTTAAATTCACCGGGGGTCCAAGAGACCCAGTACTTC.

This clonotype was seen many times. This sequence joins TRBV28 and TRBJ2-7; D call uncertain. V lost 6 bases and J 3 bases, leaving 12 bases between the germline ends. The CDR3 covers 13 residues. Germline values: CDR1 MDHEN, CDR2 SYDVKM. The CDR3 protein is CASSPGRLYEQYF. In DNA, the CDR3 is TGTGCCAGCAGCCCCGGTCGCCTCTACGAGCAGTACTTC.

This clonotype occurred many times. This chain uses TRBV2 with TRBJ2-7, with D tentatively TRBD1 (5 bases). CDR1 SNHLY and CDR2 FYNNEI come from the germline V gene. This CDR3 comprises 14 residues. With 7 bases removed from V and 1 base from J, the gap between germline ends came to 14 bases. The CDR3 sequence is CASTNQGPSYEQYF. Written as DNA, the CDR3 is TGTGCCAGCACCAATCAGGGTCCGTCCTACGAGCAGTACTTC.

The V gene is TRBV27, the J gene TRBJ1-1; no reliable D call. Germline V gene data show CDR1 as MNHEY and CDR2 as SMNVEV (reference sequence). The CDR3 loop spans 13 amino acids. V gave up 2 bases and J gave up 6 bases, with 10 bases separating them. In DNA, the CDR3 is TGTGCCAGCAGTTTACCTCCCTTTGCTGAAGCTTTCTTT. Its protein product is CASSLPPFAEAFF.

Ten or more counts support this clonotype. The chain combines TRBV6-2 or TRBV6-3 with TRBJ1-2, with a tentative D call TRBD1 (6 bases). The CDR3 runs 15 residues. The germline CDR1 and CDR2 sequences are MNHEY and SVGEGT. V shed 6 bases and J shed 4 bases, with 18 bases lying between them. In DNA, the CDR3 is TGTGCCAGCAGCCCGGGACACCGGTGGGGCTATGGCTACACCTTC. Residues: CASSPGHRWGYGYTF.

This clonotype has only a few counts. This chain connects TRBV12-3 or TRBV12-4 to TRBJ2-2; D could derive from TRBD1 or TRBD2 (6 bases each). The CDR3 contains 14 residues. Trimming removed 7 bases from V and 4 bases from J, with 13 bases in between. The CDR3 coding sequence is TGTGCCAGCACCCTACAGGGAGGCACCGGGGAGCTGTTTTTT. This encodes CASTLQGGTGELFF.

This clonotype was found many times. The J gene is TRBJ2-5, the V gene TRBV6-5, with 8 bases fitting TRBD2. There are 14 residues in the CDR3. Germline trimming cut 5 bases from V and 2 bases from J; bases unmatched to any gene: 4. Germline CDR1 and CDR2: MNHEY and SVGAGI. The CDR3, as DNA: TGTGCCAGCAGTCACGGGGGGGCACAAGAGACCCAGTACTTC. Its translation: CASSHGGAQETQYF.